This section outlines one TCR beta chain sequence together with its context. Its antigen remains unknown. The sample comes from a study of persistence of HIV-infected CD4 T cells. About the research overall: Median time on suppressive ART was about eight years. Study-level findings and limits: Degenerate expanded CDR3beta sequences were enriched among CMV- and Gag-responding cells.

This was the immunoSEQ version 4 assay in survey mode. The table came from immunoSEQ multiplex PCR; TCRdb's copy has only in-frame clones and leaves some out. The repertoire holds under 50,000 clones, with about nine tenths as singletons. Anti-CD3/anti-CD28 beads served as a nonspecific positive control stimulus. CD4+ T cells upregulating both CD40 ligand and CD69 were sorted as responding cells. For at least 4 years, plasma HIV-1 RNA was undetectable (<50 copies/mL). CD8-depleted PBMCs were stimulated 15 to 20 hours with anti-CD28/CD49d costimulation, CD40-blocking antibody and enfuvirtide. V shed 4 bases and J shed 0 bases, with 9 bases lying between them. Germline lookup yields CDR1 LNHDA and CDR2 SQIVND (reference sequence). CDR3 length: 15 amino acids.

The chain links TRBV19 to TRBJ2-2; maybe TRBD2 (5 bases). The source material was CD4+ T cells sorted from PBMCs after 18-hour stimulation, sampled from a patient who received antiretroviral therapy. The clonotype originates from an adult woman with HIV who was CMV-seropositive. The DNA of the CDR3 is TGTGCCAGTAGTACCTCTAGCACGAACACCGGGGAGCTGTTTTTT. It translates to CASSTSSTNTGELFF.